The rows below give T cell receptor beta chains drawn from one sample of a study of cytomegalovirus exposure and HLA in healthy donors. Generated by immunoSEQ multiplex PCR, the TCRdb table keeps only in-frame clones and is missing some. The sample includes some 21,000 clones. The sequenced sample consisted of PBMCs. Receptors were obtained from a man in his sixties in good health and CMV-seropositive. Each CDR3 is given with its conserved first and last residue. Each record gives: V gene, D gene, J gene, CDR3 protein, CDR3 DNA. A D gene is named only where the DNA matches it firmly.

>TRBV5-1|.|TRBJ2-7
CASSSVGSSYEQYF
TGCGCCAGCAGCTCCGTAGGGAGCTCCTACGAGCAGTACTTC
>TRBV30|.|TRBJ1-2
CAWSVGRANYGYTF
TGTGCCTGGAGTGTAGGGCGGGCTAACTATGGCTACACCTTC
>TRBV11-3|.|TRBJ2-7
CASSSSQEATYEQYF
TGTGCCAGCAGCTCCTCACAGGAAGCAACCTACGAGCAGTACTTC
>TRBV29-1|TRBD2|TRBJ2-1
CSVAGLAGTGYNEQFF
TGCAGCGTTGCGGGACTAGCGGGAACTGGCTACAATGAGCAGTTCTTC
>TRBV6-6|TRBD2|TRBJ2-3
CARRVETSGRSDTQYF
TGTGCCAGAAGGGTCGAGACTAGCGGGAGATCCGATACGCAGTATTTT
>TRBV29-1|.|TRBJ2-7
CSVARGRGEQYF
TGCAGCGTTGCACGTGGGAGAGGGGAGCAGTACTTC
>TRBV5-4|TRBD1|TRBJ2-3
CASSSGTGTASTDTQYF
TGTGCCAGCAGCTCGGGGACCGGGACAGCGTCCACAGATACGCAGTATTTT
>TRBV5-1|TRBD2|TRBJ2-3
CASRPLADTPADTQYF
TGCGCCAGCAGACCTCTAGCGGATACCCCCGCAGATACGCAGTATTTT
>TRBV5-1|TRBD2|TRBJ2-5
CASGELAGVQETQYF
TGCGCCAGCGGGGAGCTAGCGGGGGTGCAAGAGACCCAGTACTTC
>TRBV4-2|TRBD2|TRBJ2-5
CASSQVSGAGVSETQYF
TGTGCCAGCAGCCAAGTGAGCGGAGCGGGAGTGTCTGAGACCCAGTACTTC
>TRBV7-8|.|TRBJ1-2
CASSPPGTWDGYTF
TGTGCCAGCAGCCCCCCCGGGACATGGGATGGCTACACCTTC
>TRBV5-1|TRBD1|TRBJ2-5
CASSLRGGQGAETQYF
TGCGCCAGCAGCCTACGGGGGGGACAGGGGGCAGAGACCCAGTACTTC
>TRBV4-1|TRBD1|TRBJ2-6
CASSQEPGGRSGANVLTF
TGCGCCAGCAGCCAAGAGCCAGGGGGTAGGTCTGGGGCCAACGTCCTGACTTTC
>TRBV27|TRBD2|TRBJ2-7
CASSGREGYEQYF
TGTGCCAGCAGTGGGCGGGAGGGGTACGAGCAGTACTTC
>TRBV29-1|.|TRBJ1-2
CSAGGGDNYGYTF
TGCAGCGCTGGGGGAGGAGATAACTATGGCTACACCTTC
>TRBV5-7|.|TRBJ2-7
CASSFPNPPWKRRNYEQYF
TGTGCCAGCTCTTTCCCCAACCCCCCCTGGAAAAGGAGGAACTACGAGCAGTACTTC
>TRBV4-1|.|TRBJ2-1
CASSPGQGGLYEQFF
TGCGCCAGCAGCCCCGGCCAGGGGGGCTTATATGAGCAGTTCTTC
>TRBV29-1|.|TRBJ2-1
CSVEDPVQFF
TGCAGCGTTGAAGATCCGGTGCAGTTCTTC
>TRBV2|.|TRBJ2-7
CASTTRGLTYEQYF
TGTGCCAGCACTACGCGGGGATTAACGTACGAGCAGTACTTC
>TRBV7-9|TRBD2|TRBJ2-7
CASSLSGGSYEQYF
TGTGCCAGCAGCCTATCGGGAGGGTCCTACGAGCAGTACTTC
>TRBV7-8|TRBD1|TRBJ2-5
CASSFGTGSETQYF
TGTGCCAGCAGCTTTGGGACAGGGTCAGAGACCCAGTACTTC
>TRBV5-6|.|TRBJ1-2
CASSLGGRRYTF
TGTGCCAGCAGCTTGGGGGGGCGGCGCTACACCTTC
>TRBV30|.|TRBJ2-7
CAWSLLGYEQYF
TGTGCCTGGAGTCTCCTAGGTTACGAGCAGTACTTC
>TRBV29-1|TRBD2|TRBJ2-5
CSAALAGEIQETQYF
TGCAGCGCTGCACTAGCGGGAGAGATCCAAGAGACCCAGTACTTC
>TRBV7-2|TRBD2|TRBJ2-2
CASSLVFLAGGGELFF
TGTGCCAGCAGCTTAGTCTTCCTAGCGGGAGGCGGGGAGCTGTTTTTT
>TRBV6-6|.|TRBJ1-2
CAASKRTDYGYTF
TGTGCCGCATCTAAGCGGACTGATTATGGCTACACCTTC
>TRBV5-6|TRBD2|TRBJ2-4
CASSSPTSGSINIQYF
TGTGCCAGCAGCTCGCCGACTAGCGGGAGTATTAACATTCAGTACTTC
>TRBV7-2|TRBD2|TRBJ2-1
CASSLLAGSDNEQFF
TGTGCCAGCAGCTTGCTAGCGGGAAGTGACAATGAGCAGTTCTTC
>TRBV9|.|TRBJ1-1
CASSAIRGNTEAFF
TGTGCCAGCAGCGCCATCAGGGGAAACACTGAAGCTTTCTTT
>TRBV5-1|.|TRBJ2-3
CASSWPIGAGSTDTQYF
TGCGCCAGCAGCTGGCCTATTGGAGCGGGTAGCACAGATACGCAGTATTTT
>TRBV5-1|TRBD1|TRBJ1-5
CASSSGPGQDFGQPQHF
TGCGCCAGCAGCTCAGGGCCGGGACAGGATTTTGGTCAGCCCCAGCATTTT
>TRBV5-1|.|TRBJ2-3
CASSIAGTSTDTQYF
TGCGCCAGCAGCATTGCTGGGACTAGCACAGATACGCAGTATTTT
>TRBV19|TRBD1|TRBJ1-1
CASTPRGNRAEAFF
TGTGCCAGTACGCCCAGGGGGAACAGGGCTGAAGCTTTCTTT
>TRBV30|.|TRBJ1-1
CAWSVDRNTEAFF
TGTGCCTGGAGTGTGGACAGAAACACTGAAGCTTTCTTT
>TRBV6-6|TRBD2|TRBJ2-5
CASQGGLAGIETQYF
TGTGCCAGTCAGGGGGGACTAGCGGGAATAGAGACCCAGTACTTC
>TRBV5-4|.|TRBJ2-2
CASSFRRDTNTGELFF
TGTGCCAGCAGCTTCCGCCGGGACACCAACACCGGGGAGCTGTTTTTT
>TRBV5-1|.|TRBJ1-2
CASSSEGERYGYTF
TGCGCCAGCAGCTCCGAAGGTGAGAGGTATGGCTACACCTTC
>TRBV6-1|TRBD2|TRBJ2-7
CAGSSPGRVYEQYF
TGTGCCGGTTCCTCCCCCGGGAGGGTATACGAGCAGTACTTC
>TRBV29-1|.|TRBJ2-5
CSVARNGETQYF
TGCAGCGTTGCTAGGAATGGGGAGACCCAGTACTTC
>TRBV18|.|TRBJ2-3
CASQDRSTDTQYF
TGTGCCAGCCAGGACAGAAGCACAGATACGCAGTATTTT
>TRBV5-1|.|TRBJ1-2
CASSLIMTGVGGYTF
TGCGCCAGCAGCTTGATCATGACTGGCGTTGGTGGCTACACCTTC
>TRBV25-1|.|TRBJ2-7
CASSQGWEQYF
TGTGCCAGCAGCCAGGGGTGGGAGCAGTACTTC
>TRBV5-1|TRBD2|TRBJ2-1
CASSTQAGSSYNEQFF
TGCGCCAGCAGCACCCAAGCGGGAAGCTCCTACAATGAGCAGTTCTTC
>TRBV5-4|.|TRBJ1-1
CASSLATEADTEAFF
TGTGCCAGCAGCTTGGCTACGGAGGCGGACACTGAAGCTTTCTTT
>TRBV6-5|.|TRBJ1-2
CASSYMQGRYGYTF
TGTGCCAGCAGTTACATGCAGGGGCGATATGGCTACACCTTC
>TRBV25-1|.|TRBJ2-7
CASSALGGLREQYF
TGTGCCAGCAGTGCACTCGGGGGATTGCGCGAGCAGTACTTC
>TRBV19|.|TRBJ2-1
CASSTGTNDNEQFF
TGTGCCAGTAGCACCGGGACAAATGACAATGAGCAGTTCTTC
>TRBV7-2|TRBD2|TRBJ2-7
CASSLGRGRTYEQYF
TGTGCCAGCAGCTTAGGGCGGGGGAGGACCTACGAGCAGTACTTC
>TRBV4-1|.|TRBJ1-1
CASSQVALNTEAFF
TGCGCCAGCAGCCAAGTAGCTTTGAACACTGAAGCTTTCTTT
>TRBV6-5|TRBD2|TRBJ2-7
CASRPSGRSEQYF
TGTGCCAGCAGACCTAGCGGGAGAAGCGAGCAGTACTTC